Each of the 21 T cell receptor beta chains below was sequenced from the same sample in a study of blood T cell repertoires in COVID-19. Assay used: immunoSEQ multiplex PCR; TCRdb lists only in-frame clones, some missing. In the table there are under 200,000 clones, approximately 84% of which are singletons. The sample was peripheral blood. Receptors were obtained from a man between 18 and 29 years old with active or convalescent COVID-19.

The V gene is TRBV19, the J gene TRBJ1-3, with TRBD1 matching 7 bases. This CDR3 has 13 amino acids. J lost 2 bases, V lost 8 bases, and 3 bases had no gene match. Looked up from germline, CDR1 is LNHDA and CDR2 is SQIVND (reference sequence). CDR3 residues: CASAGTAGNTIYF. The CDR3, as DNA: TGTGCCAGTGCCGGGACAGCTGGAAACACCATATATTTT.

The rearrangement joins TRBV10-1 to TRBJ1-5, with D perhaps matching TRBD1 (5 bases). V was trimmed by 4 bases and J by 5 bases, leaving 9 bases between them. This CDR3 is 13 amino acids long. The germline V gene encodes CDR1 WNHNN and CDR2 SYGVQD (reference sequence). CDR3 DNA: TGCGCCAGCAGTGGACAGTGGGATCAGCCCCAGCATTTT. It codes for CASSGQWDQPQHF.

The V gene is TRBV20-1, the J gene TRBJ1-2; tentative D call: TRBD1 (5 bases). V was cut by 4 bases and J by 7 bases, with 10 bases left in between. The germline CDR1 and CDR2 sequences are DFQATT and SNEGSKA (reference sequence). The CDR3 has 11 residues. CDR3 sequence: CSAIGGVGYTF. DNA for the CDR3: TGCAGTGCTATTGGGGGGGTTGGCTACACCTTC.

This chain connects TRBV5-1 to TRBJ2-7; TRBD1 agrees at 7 bases. CDR1 SGHRS and CDR2 YFSETQ come from the germline V gene. The CDR3 contains 14 residues. Trimming at V came to 1 base and at J to 3 bases, leaving 4 bases not matched to a gene. CDR3: CASSLLDRSYEQYF. The CDR3 bases are TGCGCCAGCAGCTTGCTGGACAGGAGCTACGAGCAGTACTTC.

This rearrangement joins TRBV30 to TRBJ2-3, with 8 bases lining up with TRBD2. The CDR3 length is 16 residues. The germline CDR1 and CDR2 sequences are GTSNPN and SVGIG (reference sequence). V shed 0 bases, J shed 3 bases, and the junction held 8 bases outside the gene matches. The CDR3 nucleotides read TGTGCCTGGAGTGTACCCCGGGGGGGCAGGACAGATACGCAGTATTTT. This sequence encodes CAWSVPRGGRTDTQYF.

This clone was seen only a few times. V usage is TRBV7-2 and J usage is TRBJ1-6; D is unclear. Trimming left V 1 base short and J 7 bases short, with 11 bases between. Germline-derived CDR1 and CDR2 are SGHTA and FQGNSA. The CDR3 length is 15 residues. The CDR3 reads CASSLGGGLNSPLHF. The CDR3 nucleotides are TGTGCCAGCAGCTTAGGCGGAGGGTTAAATTCACCCCTCCACTTT.

The chain recombines TRBV6-5 with TRBJ2-1; D is undetermined. The CDR3 is made up of 13 amino acids. The germline gives CDR1 MNHEY, CDR2 SVGAGI. The V gene lost 7 bases and the J gene lost 4 bases, with 11 bases spanning the gap. The DNA of the CDR3 is TGTGCCAGCATCCTAAGAGGTTACAATGAGCAGTTCTTC. Its protein is CASILRGYNEQFF.

The chain uses TRBV5-1 and TRBJ2-6; D ambiguous. CDR3 length: 17 residues. Germline assignment: CDR1 SGHRS and CDR2 YFSETQ. The V end lost 0 bases, the J end lost 0 bases, and 10 bases lay between the germline ends. CDR3 coding DNA: TGCGCCAGCAGCTTGGTCAGGTTGGCCTCTGGGGCCAACGTCCTGACTTTC. Residues: CASSLVRLASGANVLTF.

The chain joins TRBV15 to TRBJ1-1, with a tentative D call TRBD1 (6 bases). Deletions cut 11 bases from V and 8 bases from J, with 18 bases between. Germline lookup yields CDR1 LNHNV and CDR2 YYDKDF (reference sequence). This CDR3 is 12 amino acids long. In DNA, the CDR3 is TGTGCCCCCCACGGGGGGCGCGAGGAAGCTTTCTTT. It is translated as CAPHGGREEAFF.

The V and J genes are TRBV5-1 and TRBJ2-7; 7 bases are a match to TRBD1. From germline, CDR1 is SGHRS and CDR2 YFSETQ. The CDR3 totals 16 residues. The V segment lost 4 bases and the J segment 2 bases; nucleotides outside the gene matches: 12. The CDR3 bases are TGCGCCAGCAGCAATACCCTGGGACAGAAAACCTACGAGCAGTACTTC. It specifies CASSNTLGQKTYEQYF. The whole variable domain, remainder taken from reference TRBV5-1 and TRBJ2-7, is KAGVTQTPRYLIKTRGQQVTLSCSPISGHRSVSWYQQTPGQGLQFLFEYFSETQRNKGNFPGRFSGRQFSNSRSEMNVSTLELGDSALYLCASSNTLGQKTYEQYFGPGTRLTVT.

V gene TRBV5-4 combines with J gene TRBJ2-1; D perhaps matches TRBD1 (5 bases). Between the trimmed V and J ends, which lost 0 bases and 8 bases, there was a span of 9 bases. The CDR3 totals 13 residues. The germline CDR1 and CDR2 sequences are SGHNT and YYREEE (reference sequence). CDR3 loop: CASSLETAYEQFF. The CDR3 nucleotides are TGTGCCAGCAGCTTGGAGACAGCCTATGAGCAGTTCTTC.

The chain joins TRBV6-1 to TRBJ1-2; D perhaps matches TRBD1 (6 bases). V gave up 1 base and J gave up 7 bases, with 7 bases separating them. There are 12 residues in the CDR3. CDR1 and CDR2 from the germline V gene are MNHNS and SASEGT. The chain's CDR3 is CASSEGRGGYTF. The CDR3 coding sequence is TGTGCCAGCAGTGAAGGCAGGGGTGGCTACACCTTC.

This clone appeared once. This chain joins TRBV4-1 and TRBJ2-2; 13 bases are a match to TRBD2. J gave up 6 bases and V 0 bases, and 4 bases lay outside the gene matches. CDR1 MGHRA and CDR2 YSYEKL come from the germline V gene. There are 17 residues in the CDR3. CDR3 sequence (DNA): TGCGCCAGCAGCCAAGACGGAACTAGCGGGAGGGCCGGGGAGCTGTTTTTT. It codes for CASSQDGTSGRAGELFF.

The rearrangement uses TRBV18 and TRBJ2-1, with 13 bases lining up with TRBD2. The CDR3 consists of 17 residues. Germline trimming cut 6 bases from V and 9 bases from J; bases unmatched to any gene: 14. Per the germline V gene, CDR1 is KGHSH and CDR2 is LQKENI. In nucleotides, the CDR3 is TGTGCCAGCTCGCCCCCGACTAGCGGGGGGCCCCGGGGTGAGCAGTTCTTC. The encoded protein is CASSPPTSGGPRGEQFF.

This clone was seen only once. The chain joins TRBV7-2 to TRBJ2-3; 9 bases align to TRBD2. Germline CDR1 and CDR2: SGHTA and FQGNSA. V lost 5 bases to trimming and J lost 6 bases; unmatched junction nucleotides: 6. There are 14 residues in the CDR3. As DNA, the CDR3 is TGTGCCAGCAGCGCCGGACTAGCGAGTGATACGCAGTATTTT. Translated: CASSAGLASDTQYF.

This clone was observed once. The genes are TRBV5-1 and TRBJ1-6; unclear D gene. CDR1 SGHRS and CDR2 YFSETQ come from the germline V gene. This CDR3 spans 13 amino acids. Trimming took off 1 base at V and 7 bases at J, with 6 bases between the two ends. CDR3 DNA sequence: TGCGCCAGCAGCTTGTATAAAAATTCACCCCTCCACTTT. This sequence encodes CASSLYKNSPLHF.

The chain links TRBV5-5 to TRBJ1-1; D may be TRBD1 (6 bases). V lost 4 bases to trimming and J lost 3 bases, with 10 bases between them. This CDR3 is 13 amino acids long. CDR1 is SGHKS and CDR2 is YYEKEE in the germline V gene (reference sequence). CDR3 residues: CASSRDRYTEAFF. In nucleotides, the CDR3 is TGTGCCAGCAGCAGAGACAGGTACACTGAAGCTTTCTTT.

J is TRBJ1-1 and V is TRBV5-6; 7 nucleotides align to TRBD1. Germline V gene data show CDR1 as SGHDT and CDR2 as YYEEEE. The CDR3 loop spans 15 amino acids. With 4 bases clipped from V and 0 bases from J, the junction kept 6 bases outside the gene matches. The CDR3 DNA reads as TGTGCCAGCAGCCGGGGACAGTTCATGAACACTGAAGCTTTCTTT. Residues: CASSRGQFMNTEAFF.

This clone was detected only once. V usage is TRBV29-1 and J usage is TRBJ1-6, with TRBD1 matching over 7 bases. The CDR3 is 12 residues long. V was clipped by 8 bases and J by 7 bases; unmatched bases: 5. Germline V gene data show CDR1 as SQVTM and CDR2 as ANQGSEA. The DNA for the CDR3 is TGCAGCCCGACAGGGAAGAATTCACCCCTCCACTTT. It is translated as CSPTGKNSPLHF.

V is TRBV10-1 and J is TRBJ1-5, with D uncertain. The CDR3 is 14 amino acids. Germline V lookup: CDR1 WNHNN, CDR2 SYGVQD (reference sequence). V lost 6 bases and J lost 4, with 13 bases in between. In nucleotides, the CDR3 is TGCGCCAGCAGCCTAGGAGGGTTGAATCAGCCCCAGCATTTT. Translation: CASSLGGLNQPQHF.

The chain recombines TRBV7-2 with TRBJ1-2, with TRBD1 matching 8 bases. The germline V gene has CDR1 SGHTA and CDR2 FQGNSA. CDR3 length: 15 residues. J lost 2 bases, V lost 4 bases, and 6 bases had no gene match. CDR3 in amino acids: CASSSETGANYGYTF. DNA for the CDR3: TGTGCCAGCAGCTCCGAGACAGGGGCCAACTATGGCTACACCTTC.